Presented here are 27 T cell receptor beta chains from one specimen sequenced in a study of blood T cells in healthy people across ages. Primed by a sample-barcoded 5' primer and a J-beta primer mix, a second PCR proceeded for about 7 to 11 cycles. MiXCR, run by TCRdb on the 5' RACE reads, gives a single entry per CDR3 protein. The sample lists roughly 800,000 distinct CDR3 sequences; roughly 64% were seen once. The sample comprised blood. All receptors derive from a man aged 25 to 40 in good health.

V gene TRBV6-2 or TRBV6-3 combines with J gene TRBJ1-1; D gene ambiguous. The V end was cut by 4 bases, the J end by 1 base, with 16 bases between. The CDR3 contains 16 residues. Germline CDR1 is MNHEY and CDR2 is SVGEGT. The DNA of the CDR3 is TGTGCCAGCAGTTTCCCCTCGCGGAGAAAGAACACTGAAGCTTTCTTT. Translating gives CASSFPSRRKNTEAFF.

The chain links TRBV4-3 to TRBJ2-3, with TRBD2 matching 13 bases. J gave up 4 bases and V 1 base, and 2 bases lay outside the gene matches. Germline values: CDR1 LGHNA, CDR2 YSLEER. CDR3 length: 16 amino acids. The CDR3 region is CASSQGTSGSADTQYF. The CDR3 region has the DNA TGCGCCAGCAGCCAAGGGACTAGCGGGAGTGCAGATACGCAGTATTTT.

The chain employs TRBV28 and TRBJ2-5; D might be TRBD1 or TRBD2, each matching 6 bases. V lost 10 bases to trimming and J lost 11 bases, with 20 bases between them. The CDR3 contains 12 residues. CDR1 is MDHEN, CDR2 SYDVKM, per germline. CDR3 sequence reads: CATEVGAREQYF. For the CDR3, the DNA is TGTGCCACTGAAGTGGGGGCACGGGAGCAGTACTTC.

The chain has TRBV4-1 and TRBJ2-7; D unresolved. Germline V lookup: CDR1 MGHRA, CDR2 YSYEKL. V shed 5 bases and J shed 1 base, with 15 bases lying between them. The CDR3 has 15 amino acids. CDR3 nucleotide sequence: TGCGCCAGCAGCTCGCTACACTCCCCATCCTACGAGCAGTACTTC. Its translation is CASSSLHSPSYEQYF.

This chain joins TRBV7-8 and TRBJ2-5, with D perhaps matching TRBD1 (6 bases). Per the germline V gene, CDR1 is SGHVS and CDR2 is FQNEAQ. The CDR3 contains 15 residues. V was clipped by 5 bases and J by 11 bases, with 24 bases between them. DNA for the CDR3: TGTGCCAGCAGCATGGACAGATCGTCATACAATGAGCAGTACTTC. This encodes CASSMDRSSYNEQYF. The full variable domain, with the rest looked up from reference TRBV7-8 and TRBJ2-5, is GAGVSQSPRYKVAKRGQDVALRCDPISGHVSLFWYQQALGQGPEFLTYFQNEAQLDKSGLPSDRFFAERPEGSVSTLKIQRTQQEDSAVYLCASSMDRSSYNEQYFGPGTRLLVL.

The chain has TRBV14 and TRBJ1-2; D gene unclear. The CDR3 contains 13 residues. V lost 4 bases and J 4 bases, leaving 10 bases between the germline ends. Germline lookup yields CDR1 SGHDN and CDR2 FVKESK. DNA of the CDR3: TGTGCCAGCAGCCGTTACGGAGTCTATGGCTACACCTTC. Translating it yields CASSRYGVYGYTF. The variable domain in full, with the rest retrieved from reference TRBV14 and TRBJ1-2, is EAGVTQFPSHSVIEKGQTVTLRCDPISGHDNLYWYRRVMGKEIKFLLHFVKESKQDESGMPNNRFLAERTGGTYSTLKVQPAELEDSGVYFCASSRYGVYGYTFGSGTRLTVV.

The chain recombines TRBV12-3 or TRBV12-4 with TRBJ2-7; D is undetermined. The J call is doubtful: the DNA matches TRBJ2-5 better. The CDR3 extends over 15 amino acids. CDR3 nucleotide sequence: TGTGCCAGCAGTTTGACCCTCGGCGGACAAGAGACCCAGTACTTC. Translation gives CASSLTLGGQETQYF.

J is TRBJ2-1 and V is TRBV5-6; perhaps D is TRBD1 or TRBD2 (5 bases each). V was trimmed by 4 bases and J by 8 bases, leaving 16 bases between them. Germline V gives CDR1 SGHDT, CDR2 YYEEEE. The CDR3 extends over 14 amino acids. Here the CDR3 reads CASSESRGDDEQFF. For the CDR3, the DNA is TGTGCCAGCAGCGAAAGTAGAGGGGACGATGAGCAGTTCTTC.

This clonotype was seen a handful of times. The chain employs TRBV5-6 and TRBJ1-2; D may be TRBD1 (6 bases). CDR3 length: 12 residues. Germline V gene sequence: CDR1 SGHDT, CDR2 YYEEEE. V lost 4 bases, J lost 6 bases, and 10 bases lay in between. CDR3 DNA: TGTGCCAGCAGCGGGGGCGCAGATGGCTACACCTTC. This codes for CASSGGADGYTF.

This clonotype has a single count. The chain recombines TRBV27 with TRBJ2-1, with TRBD2 identical over 9 bases. CDR3 size: 16 residues. The V gene's germline CDR1 is MNHEY and CDR2 SMNVEV (reference sequence). V lost 4 bases, J lost 6 bases, and 10 bases stayed unmatched. The chain's CDR3 is CASSSLAGAVVNEQFF. The CDR3 nucleotides are TGTGCCAGCAGTTCCTTAGCGGGAGCTGTAGTCAATGAGCAGTTCTTC.

This clonotype was seen only once. With a much larger clone just one base away, this may be a read error. The rearrangement links TRBV20-1 to TRBJ2-1; D ambiguous. The CDR3 spans 11 residues. The germline V gene has CDR1 DFQATT and CDR2 SNEGSKA (reference sequence). V lost 6 bases, J lost 8 bases, and 11 bases lay in between. The CDR3 coding sequence is TGCAGTGCCCGACAATACGATGAGCAGTTCTTC. Its translation: CSARQYDEQFF.

The V call is TRBV7-9, the J call TRBJ2-3; D uncertain. Germline CDR1 reads SEHNR; CDR2 reads FQNEAQ (reference sequence). The CDR3 runs to 15 residues. Trimming cost V 5 bases and J 4 bases, with 16 bases left between them. The CDR3 region has the DNA TGTGCCAGCAGCCCAGTCGGGCGGAGCCCAGATACGCAGTATTTT. It codes for CASSPVGRSPDTQYF.

The genes are TRBV20-1 and TRBJ1-1; a weak D match, TRBD1 (6 bases). The CDR3 runs 13 residues. With 5 bases removed from V and 3 bases from J, the gap between germline ends came to 13 bases. The V gene's germline CDR1 is DFQATT and CDR2 SNEGSKA (reference sequence). CDR3 in DNA: TGCAGTGCTCTACTTAGGGGGGACACTGAAGCTTTCTTT. Its protein is CSALLRGDTEAFF.

V and J are TRBV7-2 and TRBJ2-1, with D maybe TRBD1 (5 bases). With the DNA end fitting TRBJ2-7 better, the J assignment may be wrong. The CDR3 is 13 residues long. CDR1 and CDR2 (germline): SGHTA, FQGNSA. In nucleotides, the CDR3 is TGTGCCAGCAGCTTAATACAGGACAATGAGCAGTACTTC. Protein: CASSLIQDNEQYF.

This clonotype was seen ten or more times. The chain employs TRBV5-8 and TRBJ1-2; possibly TRBD1 for D (6 bases). Germline V gene data show CDR1 as SGHTS and CDR2 as YDEGEE. Trimming pared 4 bases from V and 5 bases from J, leaving 15 bases between. The CDR3 runs 14 residues. The CDR3 nucleotides read TGTGCCAGCAGCGAAGGGGGACACACATATGGCTACACCTTC. Protein: CASSEGGHTYGYTF. The variable domain in full, with the rest retrieved from reference TRBV5-8 and TRBJ1-2, is EAGVTQSPTHLIKTRGQQATLRCSPISGHTSVYWYQQALGLGLQFLLWYDEGEERNRGNFPPRFSGRQFPNYSSELNVNALELEDSALYLCASSEGGHTYGYTFGSGTRLTVV.

This clonotype was detected only a few times. V and J are TRBV4-3 and TRBJ2-5; perhaps TRBD2 as D (5 bases). The J call is in doubt because the DNA end fits TRBJ2-7 better. The CDR3 consists of 14 residues. Germline loops: CDR1 LGHNA, CDR2 YSLEER. This CDR3 is CASSQAYTRYEQYF. For the CDR3, the DNA is TGCGCCAGCAGCCAAGCATACACTAGATACGAGCAGTACTTC.

This chain uses TRBV29-1 with TRBJ2-7; tentative D call: TRBD2 (5 bases). The V end was cut by 4 bases, the J end by 2 bases, with 9 bases between. From germline, CDR1 is SQVTM and CDR2 ANQGSEA. The CDR3 is 12 amino acids. The CDR3 protein is CSVVEGPYEQYF. The CDR3 nucleotides read TGCAGCGTTGTTGAGGGCCCCTACGAGCAGTACTTC.

J is TRBJ2-7 and V is TRBV27; D is possibly TRBD1 or TRBD2 (5 bases each). This CDR3 has 12 amino acids. V dropped 4 bases and J dropped 7 bases, with 11 bases sitting between them. Germline V CDR1 and CDR2: MNHEY, SMNVEV (reference sequence). The CDR3 nucleotides read TGTGCCAGCAGTTCTCTGTGGGGGGAGCAGTACTTC. It specifies CASSSLWGEQYF.

V is TRBV7-9 and J is TRBJ1-4, with 7 bases identical to TRBD1. Germline CDR1 SEHNR, CDR2 FQNEAQ (reference sequence). The J segment lost 5 bases and the V segment lost 3 bases, leaving 3 bases of the junction unmatched. This CDR3 spans 14 amino acids. The CDR3 protein is CASSFQGVNEKLFF. The CDR3 nucleotides are TGTGCCAGCAGCTTCCAGGGGGTGAATGAAAAACTGTTTTTT. Drawing the rest from reference TRBV7-9 and TRBJ1-4, the complete variable domain is DTGVSQNPRHKITKRGQNVTFRCDPISEHNRLYWYRQTLGQGPEFLTYFQNEAQLEKSRLLSDRFSAERPKGSFSTLEIQRTEQGDSAMYLCASSFQGVNEKLFFGSGTQLSVL.

This clonotype has just a few counts. The genes are TRBV9 and TRBJ2-7; maybe TRBD1 (6 bases). The CDR3 covers 15 residues. V was clipped by 3 bases and J by 5 bases, with 18 bases between them. The germline CDR1 and CDR2 sequences are SGDLS and YYNGEE. The CDR3: CASSAGRTAGDEQYF. CDR3 DNA sequence: TGTGCCAGCAGCGCGGGAAGGACAGCCGGGGACGAGCAGTACTTC.

Notes on this clonotype: The junction departs from germline at one end; a sequencing error may be responsible. The V gene is TRBV5-1, the J gene TRBJ2-1, with TRBD1 as a possible D gene (6 bases). Germline V gene data show CDR1 as SGHRS and CDR2 as YFSETQ. This CDR3 has 14 amino acids. The CDR3 protein is CASGFGDTTNEQFF. The CDR3 nucleotides are TGCGCCAGCGGCTTCGGGGACACGACCAATGAGCAGTTCTTC.

This chain uses TRBV7-9 with TRBJ1-1; 7 nucleotides match TRBD1. V was clipped by 5 bases and J by 3 bases; unmatched bases: 9. The CDR3 sequence is 15 residues long. Germline CDR1 is SEHNR and CDR2 is FQNEAQ (reference sequence). The CDR3, as DNA: TGTGCCAGCAGCCTGGGTACACAGGGGTACACTGAAGCTTTCTTT. This encodes CASSLGTQGYTEAFF.

In this sample, this clonotype turned up a few times. The rearrangement uses TRBV29-1 and TRBJ2-1; 13 bases line up with TRBD2. Trimming at V came to 0 bases and at J to 4 bases, leaving 9 bases not matched to a gene. This CDR3 spans 18 amino acids. The germline V gene encodes CDR1 SQVTM and CDR2 ANQGSEA. The CDR3 DNA follows: TGCAGCGTTGAAGATCTTACTAGCGGGAGGGCCGAATACAATGAGCAGTTCTTC. Translated, it gives CSVEDLTSGRAEYNEQFF.

The CDR3 DNA is TGTGCCAGCAGCTCCGGTCTAGGCGAGCAGTACTTC. Translated: CASSSGLGEQYF. The rearrangement links TRBV13 to TRBJ2-7; D is unclear. V gave up 4 bases and J gave up 6 bases, with 10 bases separating them. Germline lookup yields CDR1 PRHDT and CDR2 FYEKMQ (reference sequence). CDR3 length equals 12 residues.

The chain employs TRBV7-2 and TRBJ2-5; TRBD2 matches 12 bases. Trimming cost V 5 bases and J 4 bases; bases outside gene matches: 5. In germline, CDR1 is SGHTA, CDR2 FQGNSA. This CDR3 has 15 amino acids. The CDR3 loop is CASSMTSGSIETQYF. The CDR3 DNA reads TGTGCCAGCAGCATGACTAGCGGGAGTATAGAGACCCAGTACTTC.

This clonotype came up once. The chain uses TRBV7-2 and TRBJ2-1; TRBD2 matches 13 bases. The CDR3 spans 19 residues. V shed 4 bases, J shed 8 bases, and the junction held 17 bases outside the gene matches. Germline values: CDR1 SGHTA, CDR2 FQGNSA. As DNA, the CDR3 is TGTGCCAGCAGCTCCCTTCCCCGCGGAACTAGCGGGGGGGCCTATGAGCAGTTCTTC. Translating gives CASSSLPRGTSGGAYEQFF.

About this clonotype itself: The junction shows a germline mismatch at one end, possibly a read error. The V and J genes are TRBV12-3 or TRBV12-4 and TRBJ2-4; 10 bases map to TRBD2. The assigned J gene may be wrong: the sequence end matches TRBJ2-7 better. The CDR3 spans 18 residues. The CDR3 sequence is CVSSLAGAGSGGTYEQYF. The CDR3 DNA sequence: TGTGTCAGCAGCTTAGCTGGAGCTGGTAGCGGGGGGACCTACGAGCAGTACTTC.